The clone carrying this T cell receptor beta chain was observed a handful of times. Antigen: not known. The data stem from a study of identical twins. cDNA molecules carried unique molecular identifiers, and template switching added a universal primer site. MiXCR was run by TCRdb on the 5' RACE reads, yielding one entry per CDR3 protein. The table records hundreds of thousands of distinct CDR3 sequences, roughly 8% of them present only once. Notes on the study in general: The same donors were not followed; conclusions instead depended on cross-sectional statistical analysis.

The germline V gene has CDR1 SGHDT and CDR2 YYEEEE. V lost 2 bases, J lost 8 bases, and 17 bases lay in between. There are 15 residues in the CDR3. There were only healthy Caucasians among the donors. These data were also reused for a study on yellow fever vaccine responses in identical twins. From that report: In identical twins, vaccine T cell responses appeared partly shared and partly individual.

The specimen was PBMCs. This sequence was found in a woman between 18 and 29 years old in good health. The chain is built from TRBV5-6 and TRBJ2-4, with D perhaps assigned TRBD1 or TRBD2 (6 bases each). CDR3: CASSFEGGAGDIQYF. CDR3 nucleotide sequence: TGTGCCAGCAGCTTTGAGGGGGGCGCCGGGGACATTCAGTACTTC. The variable domain in full, completed from reference TRBV5-6 and TRBJ2-4, reads DAGVTQSPTHLIKTRGQQVTLRCSPKSGHDTVSWYQQALGQGPQFIFQYYEEEERQRGNFPDRFSGHQFPNYSSELNVNALLLGDSALYLCASSFEGGAGDIQYFGAGTRLSVL.